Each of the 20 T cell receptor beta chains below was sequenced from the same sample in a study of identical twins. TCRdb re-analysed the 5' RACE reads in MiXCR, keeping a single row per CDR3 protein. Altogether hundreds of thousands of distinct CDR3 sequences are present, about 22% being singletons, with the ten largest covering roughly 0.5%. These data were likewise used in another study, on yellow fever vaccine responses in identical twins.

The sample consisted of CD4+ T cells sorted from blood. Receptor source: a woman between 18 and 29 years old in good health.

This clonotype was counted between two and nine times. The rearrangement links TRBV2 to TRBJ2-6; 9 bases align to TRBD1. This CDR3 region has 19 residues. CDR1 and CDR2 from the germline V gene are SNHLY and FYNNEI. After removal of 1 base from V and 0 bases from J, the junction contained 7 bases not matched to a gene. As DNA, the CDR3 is TGTGCCAGCAGTGAAGTAAAAGGGACAGGGTCCTCTGGGGCCAACGTCCTGACTTTC. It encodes CASSEVKGTGSSGANVLTF.

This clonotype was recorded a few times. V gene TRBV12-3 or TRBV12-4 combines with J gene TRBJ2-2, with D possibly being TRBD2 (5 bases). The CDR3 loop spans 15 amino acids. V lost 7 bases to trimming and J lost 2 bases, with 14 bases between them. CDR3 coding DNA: TGTGCCAGCATTAAATCTAGCAGCAACACCGGGGAGCTGTTTTTT. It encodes CASIKSSSNTGELFF.

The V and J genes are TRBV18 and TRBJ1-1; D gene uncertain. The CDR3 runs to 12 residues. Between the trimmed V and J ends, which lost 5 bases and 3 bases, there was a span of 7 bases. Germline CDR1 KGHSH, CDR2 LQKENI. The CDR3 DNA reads TGTGCCAGCTCAACCTCGGACACTGAAGCTTTCTTT. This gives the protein CASSTSDTEAFF.

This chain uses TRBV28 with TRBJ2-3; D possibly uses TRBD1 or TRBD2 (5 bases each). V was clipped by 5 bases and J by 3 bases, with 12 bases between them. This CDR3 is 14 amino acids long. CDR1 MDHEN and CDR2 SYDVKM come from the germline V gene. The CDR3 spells CASSPLGDTDTQYF. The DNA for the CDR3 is TGTGCCAGCAGTCCCCTGGGGGATACAGATACGCAGTATTTT.

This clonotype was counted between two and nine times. The DNA of the CDR3 is TGCGCCAGCAGCTTGGTACAGGGGGTGAAAGAGACCCAGTACTTC. Its protein product is CASSLVQGVKETQYF. This chain links TRBV5-1 with TRBJ2-5, with 8 bases that match TRBD1. Trimming at V came to 0 bases and at J to 3 bases, leaving 4 bases not matched to a gene. CDR1 SGHRS and CDR2 YFSETQ come from the germline V gene. CDR3 length: 15 residues.

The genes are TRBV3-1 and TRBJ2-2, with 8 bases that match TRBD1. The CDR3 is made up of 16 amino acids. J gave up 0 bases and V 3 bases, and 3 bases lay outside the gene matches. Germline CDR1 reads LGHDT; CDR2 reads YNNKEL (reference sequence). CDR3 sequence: CASSHRQGSNTGELFF. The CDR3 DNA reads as TGTGCCAGCAGCCACAGACAGGGGTCGAACACCGGGGAGCTGTTTTTT.

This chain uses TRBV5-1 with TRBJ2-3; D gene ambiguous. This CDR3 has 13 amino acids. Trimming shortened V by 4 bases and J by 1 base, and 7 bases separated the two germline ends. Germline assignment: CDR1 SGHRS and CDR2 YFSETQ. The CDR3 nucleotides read TGCGCCAGCAGCAACCCGGGCACAGATACGCAGTATTTT. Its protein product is CASSNPGTDTQYF.

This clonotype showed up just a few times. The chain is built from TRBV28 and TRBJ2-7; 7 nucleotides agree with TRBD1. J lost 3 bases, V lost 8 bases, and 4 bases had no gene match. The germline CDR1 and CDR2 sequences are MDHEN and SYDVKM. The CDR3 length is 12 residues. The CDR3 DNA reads TGTGCCAGCGGGACAGCGATCTACGAGCAGTACTTC. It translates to CASGTAIYEQYF.

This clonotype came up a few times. DNA for the CDR3: TGTGCCACCAGTGCCAGCAACACCGGGGAGCTGTTTTTT. This sequence encodes CATSASNTGELFF. The chain is built from TRBV7-7 and TRBJ2-2; D gene uncertain. The CDR3 is 13 residues long. Trimming pared 10 bases from V and 2 bases from J, leaving 11 bases between. Germline V gene data show CDR1 as SSHAT and CDR2 as FNYEAQ (reference sequence).

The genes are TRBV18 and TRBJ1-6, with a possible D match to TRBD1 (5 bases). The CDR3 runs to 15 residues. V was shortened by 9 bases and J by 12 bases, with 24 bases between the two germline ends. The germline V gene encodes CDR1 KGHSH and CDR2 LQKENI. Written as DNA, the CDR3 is TGTGCCAGTCGCCGAGGCGGGACGCACGAGAAACCCCTCCACTTT. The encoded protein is CASRRGGTHEKPLHF.

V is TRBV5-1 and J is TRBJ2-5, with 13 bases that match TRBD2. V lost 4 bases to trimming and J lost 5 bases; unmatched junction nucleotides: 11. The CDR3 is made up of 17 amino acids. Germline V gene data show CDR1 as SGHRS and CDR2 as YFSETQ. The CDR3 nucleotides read TGCGCCAGCAGCACGGGACTAGCGGGACTACTGGGGGAGACCCAGTACTTC. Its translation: CASSTGLAGLLGETQYF.

CDR3 amino acids: CASSQLTGTLGYGYTF. The DNA for the CDR3 is TGTGCCAGCAGCCAGCTTACCGGGACACTCGGCTATGGCTACACCTTC. The chain employs TRBV3-1 and TRBJ1-2; a weak D match, TRBD1 (6 bases). There are 16 residues in the CDR3. Trimming left V 3 bases short and J 4 bases short, with 18 bases between. Per the germline V gene, CDR1 is LGHDT and CDR2 is YNNKEL (reference sequence).

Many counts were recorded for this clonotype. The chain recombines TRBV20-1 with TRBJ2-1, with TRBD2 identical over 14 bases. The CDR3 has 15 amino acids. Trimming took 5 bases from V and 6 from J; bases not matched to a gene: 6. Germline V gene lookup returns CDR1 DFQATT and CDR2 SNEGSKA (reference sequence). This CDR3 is CSAVRGLAGGNEQFF. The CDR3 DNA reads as TGCAGTGCTGTACGAGGACTAGCGGGGGGCAATGAGCAGTTCTTC.

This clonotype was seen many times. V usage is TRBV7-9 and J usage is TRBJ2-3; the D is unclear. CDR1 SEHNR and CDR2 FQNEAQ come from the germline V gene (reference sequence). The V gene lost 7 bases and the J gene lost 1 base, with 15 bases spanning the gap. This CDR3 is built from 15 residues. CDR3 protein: CASTESGVGTDTQYF. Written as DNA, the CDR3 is TGTGCCAGCACCGAGTCGGGTGTGGGCACAGATACGCAGTATTTT.

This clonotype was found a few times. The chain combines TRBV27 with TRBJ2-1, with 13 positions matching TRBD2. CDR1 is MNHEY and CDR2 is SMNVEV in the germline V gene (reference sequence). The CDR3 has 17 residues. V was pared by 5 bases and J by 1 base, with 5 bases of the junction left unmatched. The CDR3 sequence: CASSTSGRAESYNEQFF. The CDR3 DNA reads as TGTGCCAGCAGTACTAGCGGGAGGGCCGAATCCTACAATGAGCAGTTCTTC.

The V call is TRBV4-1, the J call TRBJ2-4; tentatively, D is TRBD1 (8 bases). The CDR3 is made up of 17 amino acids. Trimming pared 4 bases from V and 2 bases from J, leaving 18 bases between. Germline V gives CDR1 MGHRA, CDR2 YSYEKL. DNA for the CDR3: TGCGCCAGCAGCCCCTGGGAGGGGACAGGTACCAAAAACATTCAGTACTTC. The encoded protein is CASSPWEGTGTKNIQYF.

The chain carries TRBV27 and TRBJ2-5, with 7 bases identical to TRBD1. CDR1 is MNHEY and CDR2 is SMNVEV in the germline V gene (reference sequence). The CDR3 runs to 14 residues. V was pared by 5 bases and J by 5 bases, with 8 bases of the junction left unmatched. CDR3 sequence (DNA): TGTGCCAGCAGTCAGGGGACAGAGGTCGAGACCCAGTACTTC. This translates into CASSQGTEVETQYF.

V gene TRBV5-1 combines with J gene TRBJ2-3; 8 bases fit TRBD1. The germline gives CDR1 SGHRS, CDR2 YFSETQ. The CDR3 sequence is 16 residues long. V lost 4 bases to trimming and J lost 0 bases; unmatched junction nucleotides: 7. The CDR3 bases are TGCGCCAGCAGCAGGGACAGGCCCACTAGCACAGATACGCAGTATTTT. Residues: CASSRDRPTSTDTQYF.

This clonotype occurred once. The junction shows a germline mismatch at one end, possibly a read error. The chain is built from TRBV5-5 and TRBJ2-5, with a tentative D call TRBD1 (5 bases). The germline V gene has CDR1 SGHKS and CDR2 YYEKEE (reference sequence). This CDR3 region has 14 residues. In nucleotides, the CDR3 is TGTGCCAGCAGCTCAGGGTTTCTCGGAGAGGCCCAGTACTTC. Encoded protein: CASSSGFLGEAQYF.

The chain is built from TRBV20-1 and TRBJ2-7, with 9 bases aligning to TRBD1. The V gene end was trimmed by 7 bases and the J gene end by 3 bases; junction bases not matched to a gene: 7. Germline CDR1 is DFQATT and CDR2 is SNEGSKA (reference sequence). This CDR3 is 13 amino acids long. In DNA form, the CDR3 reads TGCAGTGAGGGGACAGGGCGCATCTACGAGCAGTACGTC. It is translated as CSEGTGRIYEQYV.